Listed below are T cell receptor beta chains from one sample, sequenced in a study of T cell responses to AZD1222 COVID-19 vaccine. This table comes from immunoSEQ multiplex PCR, and its TCRdb copy is limited to in-frame clones, with some not included. In the table there are under 95,000 clones, roughly 90% of which are singletons. Material: peripheral blood, obtained on day 0 of AZD1222 vaccination. Receptors originate from an adult in good health. Both conserved end residues are part of each CDR3. D genes are given only for firm matches. The size of a clone is reported for some rows only, either as once, few or many, or as a class for expanded clones.

v_call	j_call	clone_size	d_call	cdr3_nt	cdr3_aa
TRBV7-6	TRBJ1-6	.	.	TGTGCCAGCAGCTTAGGACAGTTCACTTCACCCCTCCACTTT	CASSLGQFTSPLHF
TRBV19	TRBJ1-1	.	.	TGTGCCAGTAGTCTAGAAGGAGGGACTGAAGCTTTCTTT	CASSLEGGTEAFF
TRBV30	TRBJ1-5	once	.	TGTGCCTGGAGTGTACAGGGCAATCAGCCCCAGCATTTT	CAWSVQGNQPQHF
TRBV13	TRBJ1-1	.	TRBD1	TGTGCCAGCACCGGTGCAGGGGGCGTTCAGACTGAAGCTTTCTTT	CASTGAGGVQTEAFF
TRBV7-2	TRBJ2-7	.	TRBD1	TGTGCCAGCAGCTTAGACAGGGGATACGAGCAGTACTTC	CASSLDRGYEQYF
TRBV3-1/TRBV3-2	TRBJ2-3	.	.	TGTGCCAGCAGCCCCCCCGGCCGCCGGTCCCCCACAGATACGCAGTATTTT	CASSPPGRRSPTDTQYF
TRBV12-3/TRBV12-4	TRBJ1-1	.	.	TGTGCCAGCAGTTTAAGGAGGGGGATTGAAGCTTTCTTT	CASSLRRGIEAFF
TRBV27	TRBJ2-7	.	.	TGTGCCAGCAGTTGGACAGCCACCTACGAGCAGTACTTC	CASSWTATYEQYF
TRBV19	TRBJ2-2	.	.	TGTGCCAGTAGTATATCTCCGGGGGCCGGGGAGCTGTTTTTT	CASSISPGAGELFF
TRBV6-5	TRBJ2-7	few	.	TGTGCCAGCAGGCTGGGACGTTCGGCGTCCTACGAGCAGTACTTC	CASRLGRSASYEQYF
TRBV4-2	TRBJ1-1	.	TRBD1	TGTGCCAGCAGCCAAGGATTCCTAGGGGGCCTCGCTCCCACTGAAGCTTTCTTT	CASSQGFLGGLAPTEAFF
TRBV6-1	TRBJ2-5	.	.	TGTGCCAGCAGTGAAGCTCCAGGTCGTGAGACCCAGTACTTC	CASSEAPGRETQYF
TRBV7-2	TRBJ2-7	once	TRBD1	TGTGCCAGCAGCTTAGCGGGTGGGACAGGTCCCTACGAGCAGTACTTC	CASSLAGGTGPYEQYF
TRBV6-5	TRBJ2-7	.	.	TGTGCCAGCAGTAGAGGGGACACCTACGAGCAGTACTTC	CASSRGDTYEQYF
TRBV12-3/TRBV12-4	TRBJ1-1	.	.	TGTGCCAGCAGTCCCCTGAGACAGAAAGCTTTCTTT	CASSPLRQKAFF
TRBV11-1	TRBJ1-1	.	.	TGTGCCAGCAGCCTCCAACAAGCGGGGATGAACACTGAAGCTTTCTTT	CASSLQQAGMNTEAFF
TRBV4-1	TRBJ1-6	.	.	TGCGCCAGCAGCCAAGATCGCGAAGTCCAAGGGGACTATAATTCACCCCTCCACTTT	CASSQDREVQGDYNSPLHF
TRBV10-3	TRBJ2-5	.	.	TGTGCCATCAGTGAGCGAGCAAGACCCCAAGAGACCCAGTACTTC	CAISERARPQETQYF
TRBV24-1	TRBJ2-7	.	.	TGTGCCACCAGTGCCACAGGGACTACCTACGAGCAGTACTTC	CATSATGTTYEQYF
TRBV6-1	TRBJ2-7	.	TRBD2	TGTGCCAGCAGTGACGCGGGGGATCGGGGAGAGCAGTACTTC	CASSDAGDRGEQYF
TRBV7-9	TRBJ1-6	once	TRBD1	TGTGCCAGCAGCTTTACGGACAGGGGTGCTTCACCCCTCCACTTT	CASSFTDRGASPLHF
TRBV9	TRBJ1-5	.	.	TGTGCCAGCAGCGTAGGCGGAGGCCAAGTTCAGCCCCAGCATTTT	CASSVGGGQVQPQHF
TRBV7-6	TRBJ2-1	.	TRBD2	TGTGCCAGCAGCTTAGGGACTAGCGGCTTCTACAATGAGCAGTTCTTC	CASSLGTSGFYNEQFF
TRBV5-1	TRBJ2-5	once	TRBD1	TGCGCCAGCAGCTTGGCCCCGGACAGGGTTGAGACCCAGTACTTC	CASSLAPDRVETQYF
TRBV5-5	TRBJ2-7	.	.	TGTGCCAGCAGCTTTACTCCCGACACTTACGAGCAGTACTTC	CASSFTPDTYEQYF
TRBV19	TRBJ2-1	many	.	TGTGCCAGTAGTAGCCGGGACTTCTACTCCAATGAGCAGTTCTTC	CASSSRDFYSNEQFF
TRBV7-8	TRBJ1-5	.	TRBD1	TGTGCCAGCAGCTTGGACAGGGGCGGAGGAGGGCCCCAGCATTTT	CASSLDRGGGGPQHF
TRBV5-1	TRBJ1-2	.	.	TGCGCCAGCAGCCTGGTTGGGACATTGAGGGGCTACACCTTC	CASSLVGTLRGYTF
TRBV28	TRBJ1-2	few	.	TGTGCCGCGCAGACTAACTATGGCTACACCTTC	CAAQTNYGYTF
TRBV19	TRBJ2-1	.	TRBD2	TGTGCCAGTAGTCCTCAAGGACTAGCGGGGTATGAGCAGTTCTTC	CASSPQGLAGYEQFF
TRBV4-1	TRBJ2-7	.	.	TGCGCCAGCAGCTCAACGAGGACAGACGAGCAGTACTTC	CASSSTRTDEQYF
TRBV18	TRBJ2-7	.	.	TGTGCCAGCTCACGGACGGATCTCTCCTACGAGCAGTACTTC	CASSRTDLSYEQYF
TRBV10-2	TRBJ1-5	.	.	TGCGCCAGCAGCGAGGGGGAAAATCAGCCCCAGCATTTT	CASSEGENQPQHF
TRBV7-3	TRBJ2-3	few	TRBD2	TGTGCCAGCAGCTTAGGGACTAGCGGGGGTTTTGGCACAGATACGCAGTATTTT	CASSLGTSGGFGTDTQYF
TRBV6-5	TRBJ2-3	.	TRBD1	TGTGCCAGCAGCCTCGGAGACAGGGGCACAGATACGCAGTATTTT	CASSLGDRGTDTQYF
TRBV25-1	TRBJ1-6	.	.	TGTGCCAGCAGTGCCTCACCAACCTTTAATTCACCCCTCCACTTT	CASSASPTFNSPLHF
TRBV5-1	TRBJ1-1	.	.	TGCGCCAGCAGCTTGGAGCCAGGAGGTCTACCTGAAGCTTTCTTT	CASSLEPGGLPEAFF
TRBV19	TRBJ1-4	.	.	TGTGCCAGCTCCCTCGGGGGCCTACTCAATGAAAAACTGTTTTTT	CASSLGGLLNEKLFF
TRBV9	TRBJ2-7	.	TRBD1	TGTGCCAGCAGCGTAGACCTGACAGGGGAGCAGTACTTC	CASSVDLTGEQYF
TRBV5-1	TRBJ1-2	.	TRBD1	TGCGCCAGCAGCTTGGATGGTTTCCGGGGACAGCCCTATGGCTACACCTTC	CASSLDGFRGQPYGYTF
TRBV7-7	TRBJ2-6	.	.	TGTGCTAGCAGCCCAGGCGGGACAACCCCAGACTCTGGGGCCAACGTCCTGACTTTC	CASSPGGTTPDSGANVLTF
TRBV9	TRBJ1-2	.	TRBD1	TGTGCCAGCAGCGTAGATAGAGGACAGGGGAACTATGGCTACACCTTC	CASSVDRGQGNYGYTF